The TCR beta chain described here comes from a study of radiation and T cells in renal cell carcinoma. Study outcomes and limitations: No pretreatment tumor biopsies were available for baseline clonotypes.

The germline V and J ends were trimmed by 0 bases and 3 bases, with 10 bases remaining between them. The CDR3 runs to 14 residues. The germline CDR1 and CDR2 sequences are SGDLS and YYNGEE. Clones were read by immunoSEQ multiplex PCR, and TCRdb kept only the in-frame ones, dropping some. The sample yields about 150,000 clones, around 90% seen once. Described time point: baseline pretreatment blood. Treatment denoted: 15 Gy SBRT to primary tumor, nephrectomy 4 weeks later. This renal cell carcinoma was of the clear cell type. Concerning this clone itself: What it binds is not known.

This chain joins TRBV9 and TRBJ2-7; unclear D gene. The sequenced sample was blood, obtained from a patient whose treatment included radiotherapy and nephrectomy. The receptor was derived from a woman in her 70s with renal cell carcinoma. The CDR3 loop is CASSVATANYEQYF. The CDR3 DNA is TGTGCCAGCAGCGTAGCTACAGCGAACTACGAGCAGTACTTC. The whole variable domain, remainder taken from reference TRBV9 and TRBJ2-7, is DSGVTQTPKHLITATGQRVTLRCSPRSGDLSVYWYQQSLDQGLQFLIQYYNGEERAKGNILERFSAQQFPDLHSELNLSSLELGDSALYFCASSVATANYEQYFGPGTRLTVT.